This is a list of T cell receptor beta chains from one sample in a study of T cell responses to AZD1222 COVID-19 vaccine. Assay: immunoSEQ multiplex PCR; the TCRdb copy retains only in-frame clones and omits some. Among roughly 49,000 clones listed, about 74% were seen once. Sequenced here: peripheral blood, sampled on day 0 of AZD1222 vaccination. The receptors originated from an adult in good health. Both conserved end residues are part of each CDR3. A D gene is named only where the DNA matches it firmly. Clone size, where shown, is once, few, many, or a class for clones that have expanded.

cdr3_nt: TGTGCCAGTAGTATAGATCGGACAGGGTGGCAGCCCCAGCATTTT
cdr3_aa: CASSIDRTGWQPQHF
j_call: TRBJ1-5
clone_size: NA
d_call: TRBD1
v_call: TRBV19

cdr3_nt: TGTGCCAGCAGTGAACCATCTAGTTCGATATCCACCATATATTTT
cdr3_aa: CASSEPSSSISTIYF
j_call: TRBJ1-3
clone_size: NA
d_call: NA
v_call: TRBV6-1

cdr3_nt: TGTGCCAGCAGCCTCGGACTGCCCTTCCGAGGGACCCAGTACTTC
cdr3_aa: CASSLGLPFRGTQYF
j_call: TRBJ2-5
clone_size: NA
d_call: NA
v_call: TRBV7-6

cdr3_nt: TGTGCCAGCAGCTCGTACAGGGTTGGCACTGAAGCTTTCTTT
cdr3_aa: CASSSYRVGTEAFF
j_call: TRBJ1-1
clone_size: NA
d_call: NA
v_call: TRBV7-2

cdr3_nt: TGTGCCAGCAGTTTAGGAAATACGCCGTCGTTTTTTCGGCCTAACTACAATGAGCAGTTCTTC
cdr3_aa: CASSLGNTPSFFRPNYNEQFF
j_call: TRBJ2-1
clone_size: NA
d_call: NA
v_call: TRBV27

cdr3_nt: TGCAGTGCTAGCCGGACAGCCGAAGCTTTCTTT
cdr3_aa: CSASRTAEAFF
j_call: TRBJ1-1
clone_size: NA
d_call: NA
v_call: TRBV20-1

cdr3_nt: TGTGCCAGCAGCCCGGACTGGAATCTACGAGAGCAGTACTTC
cdr3_aa: CASSPDWNLREQYF
j_call: TRBJ2-7
clone_size: NA
d_call: NA
v_call: TRBV5-4

cdr3_nt: TGTGCCAGTAGTGTTGACAGGGTAGGTACTGAAGCTTTCTTT
cdr3_aa: CASSVDRVGTEAFF
j_call: TRBJ1-1
clone_size: NA
d_call: TRBD1
v_call: TRBV19

cdr3_nt: TGCAGCGTTGGAGGAAAAAAGGCCGGGGAGCTGTTTTTT
cdr3_aa: CSVGGKKAGELFF
j_call: TRBJ2-2
clone_size: NA
d_call: NA
v_call: TRBV29-1

cdr3_nt: TGTGCCAGCAGTCGACAGGTCCTCTCCTACGAGCAGTACTTC
cdr3_aa: CASSRQVLSYEQYF
j_call: TRBJ2-7
clone_size: NA
d_call: NA
v_call: TRBV27

cdr3_nt: TGTGCCAGCATTTCAGTCGGGGATTACACTGAAGCTTTCTTT
cdr3_aa: CASISVGDYTEAFF
j_call: TRBJ1-1
clone_size: NA
d_call: NA
v_call: TRBV6-5

cdr3_nt: TGTGCCAGCACCCTAGGAGGGGGCGCCTATGGCTACACCTTC
cdr3_aa: CASTLGGGAYGYTF
j_call: TRBJ1-2
clone_size: NA
d_call: TRBD1
v_call: TRBV28

cdr3_nt: TGTGCCAGCAGTTCACACACCCCGGGACAGAGCTCCTATAATTCACCCCTCCACTTT
cdr3_aa: CASSSHTPGQSSYNSPLHF
j_call: TRBJ1-6
clone_size: once
d_call: TRBD1
v_call: TRBV28

cdr3_nt: TGTGCCAGCAGCCTAGGATTTCAGGGGGAAGCTTTCTTT
cdr3_aa: CASSLGFQGEAFF
j_call: TRBJ1-1
clone_size: once
d_call: NA
v_call: TRBV7-2

cdr3_nt: TGTGCCAGTAGTCGGGACAGGGCTGCGGATCAGCCCCAGCATTTT
cdr3_aa: CASSRDRAADQPQHF
j_call: TRBJ1-5
clone_size: NA
d_call: TRBD1
v_call: TRBV19

cdr3_nt: TGTGCCAGCAGCCTGGGACTAGCGGAGAACACCGGGGAGCTGTTTTTT
cdr3_aa: CASSLGLAENTGELFF
j_call: TRBJ2-2
clone_size: NA
d_call: TRBD2
v_call: TRBV7-9

cdr3_nt: TGTGCCAGTAGGGTTAGCGGGAGTTCTAATGAGCAGTTCTTC
cdr3_aa: CASRVSGSSNEQFF
j_call: TRBJ2-1
clone_size: NA
d_call: TRBD2
v_call: TRBV19

cdr3_nt: TGTGCCAGCTCACGCACTAGCGGGGCCACAGATACGCAGTATTTT
cdr3_aa: CASSRTSGATDTQYF
j_call: TRBJ2-3
clone_size: NA
d_call: TRBD2
v_call: TRBV18

cdr3_nt: TGTGCCAGCAGCTTAGCCCCAGCGGGCCACCTAGATACGCAGTATTTT
cdr3_aa: CASSLAPAGHLDTQYF
j_call: TRBJ2-3
clone_size: NA
d_call: NA
v_call: TRBV11-2

cdr3_nt: TGTGCCTGGAGTGTATCCGGGACAGGGAATTCACCCCTCCACTTT
cdr3_aa: CAWSVSGTGNSPLHF
j_call: TRBJ1-6
clone_size: NA
d_call: TRBD1
v_call: TRBV30

cdr3_nt: TGTGCCAGCAGTTTTCATGGAGCGGGAGAAACAGATACGCAGTATTTT
cdr3_aa: CASSFHGAGETDTQYF
j_call: TRBJ2-3
clone_size: NA
d_call: TRBD2
v_call: TRBV28

cdr3_nt: TGTGCCAGCAGCTTGGCTCCAGGGTTAACGGGTCTTAATCGAGAAAAACTGTTTTTT
cdr3_aa: CASSLAPGLTGLNREKLFF
j_call: TRBJ1-4
clone_size: NA
d_call: NA
v_call: TRBV5-6

cdr3_nt: TGTGCCAGCCTTTCCAAGCCGAGCACAGATACGCAGTATTTT
cdr3_aa: CASLSKPSTDTQYF
j_call: TRBJ2-3
clone_size: NA
d_call: NA
v_call: TRBV2

cdr3_nt: TGTGCCAGCAGCGTTCAGGGGAGCCAGTCCGGGTATGGCTACACCTTC
cdr3_aa: CASSVQGSQSGYGYTF
j_call: TRBJ1-2
clone_size: NA
d_call: NA
v_call: TRBV9

cdr3_nt: TGCAGCGTTGAGGCGGGGGCGGATCAGCCCCAGCATTTT
cdr3_aa: CSVEAGADQPQHF
j_call: TRBJ1-5
clone_size: NA
d_call: NA
v_call: TRBV29-1

cdr3_nt: TGCGCCAGCAGTGAGATAGGAGGGGGCGATTATAATTCACCCCTCCACTTT
cdr3_aa: CASSEIGGGDYNSPLHF
j_call: TRBJ1-6
clone_size: NA
d_call: TRBD1
v_call: TRBV10-2